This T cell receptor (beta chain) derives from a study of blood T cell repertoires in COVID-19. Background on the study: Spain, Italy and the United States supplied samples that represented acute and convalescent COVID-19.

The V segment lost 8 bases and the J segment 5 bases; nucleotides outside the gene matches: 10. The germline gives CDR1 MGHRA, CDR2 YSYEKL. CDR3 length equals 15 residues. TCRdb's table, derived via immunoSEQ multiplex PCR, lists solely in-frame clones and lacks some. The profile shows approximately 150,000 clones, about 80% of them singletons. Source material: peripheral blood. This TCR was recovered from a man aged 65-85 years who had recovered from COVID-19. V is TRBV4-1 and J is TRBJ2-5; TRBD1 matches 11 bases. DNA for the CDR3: TGCGCCAGCCGGGACAGGGGGGACCCTGAGGAGACCCAGTACTTC. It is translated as CASRDRGDPEETQYF.